The rows below give T cell receptor beta chains drawn from one sample of a study of Ad26.COV2.S vaccination and SARS-CoV-2 variants. TCRdb's table, derived via immunoSEQ multiplex PCR, lists solely in-frame clones and lacks some. This sample has more than 150,000 clones, with around 88% found just once. The sample was peripheral blood, taken after recovery from COVID-19. The receptors were sampled from a human donor who had recovered from COVID-19. CDR3s include the opening cysteine and the closing phenylalanine or tryptophan. The D gene is left open where the match is weak. Not every row has a clone size; where given, it reads once, few, many or a size class.

>NA|TRBJ2-7|TRBV19|NA
TGTGCCAGTAAGGGCAGGGGGGACGAGCAGTACTTC
CASKGRGDEQYF
>NA|TRBJ1-2|TRBV27|NA
TGTGCCAGCAGCCCTTCCGGGGGTAGCTATGGCTACACCTTC
CASSPSGGSYGYTF
>once|TRBJ2-7|TRBV6-5|NA
TGTGCCAGCAGCTCGGGGAGGAAGGAGCAGTACTTC
CASSSGRKEQYF
>NA|TRBJ1-1|TRBV3-1/TRBV3-2|TRBD1
TGTGCCAGCAGCCATCAGACAGGGCTGGCTTTCTTT
CASSHQTGLAFF
>NA|TRBJ2-2|TRBV5-1|TRBD2
TGCGCCAGCAGCCCCAGCGGGGAAAACACCGGGGAGCTGTTTTTT
CASSPSGENTGELFF
>NA|TRBJ2-7|TRBV29-1|TRBD1
TGCAGCGTGTCCACAGGGGTGGATGAGCAGTACTTC
CSVSTGVDEQYF
>NA|TRBJ2-4|TRBV4-1|NA
TGCGCCAGCAGCCAAGGGTTACAGGGACATCAGTACTTC
CASSQGLQGHQYF
>NA|TRBJ2-1|TRBV30|NA
TGTGCCTGGGAGAGAGGGGGTGGGTTCGAGCAGTTCTTC
CAWERGGGFEQFF
>once|TRBJ2-7|TRBV9|NA
TGTGCCAGCAGCGTAGCAGTGGTCTCCTACGAGCAGTACTTC
CASSVAVVSYEQYF
>NA|TRBJ2-2|TRBV11-3|NA
TGTGCCAGCAGCTTAGATCAGGGGTCGTTGATGGGGGAGCTGTTTTTT
CASSLDQGSLMGELFF
>NA|TRBJ1-2|TRBV3-1/TRBV3-2|NA
TGTGCCAGCAGCCACAGGGGTTCGGACTATGGCTACACCTTC
CASSHRGSDYGYTF
>NA|TRBJ2-7|TRBV5-1|TRBD1
TGCGCCAGCAGCCCGACCGACAGGGGACGCGGCGAGCAGTACTTC
CASSPTDRGRGEQYF
>NA|TRBJ2-1|TRBV24-1|NA
TGTGCCACCAGTGATGGTGGGCGGGATGAGCAGTTCTTC
CATSDGGRDEQFF
>NA|TRBJ2-1|TRBV5-1|NA
TGCGCCACCGGTCGGGTAGCGGATAGAGGTGAGCAGTTCTTC
CATGRVADRGEQFF
>NA|TRBJ2-5|TRBV19|NA
TGTGCCAGTAGTTTCGGGACATTCGAGACCCAGTACTTC
CASSFGTFETQYF
>NA|TRBJ1-5|TRBV19|NA
TGTGCCAGTAGTCCCCGGAGCAGGTCAGGTCAGCCCCAGCATTTT
CASSPRSRSGQPQHF
>NA|TRBJ1-3|TRBV5-5|TRBD1
TGTGCCAGCAGCTTGGGAAGCAGGGGGCAAGGAAACACCATATATTTT
CASSLGSRGQGNTIYF
>NA|TRBJ1-1|TRBV7-2|NA
TGTGCCAGCAGCTTCCCAGGGAGGCGGACTGAAGCTTTCTTT
CASSFPGRRTEAFF
>once|TRBJ2-7|TRBV2|NA
TGTGCCAGCAGTGAGGGGGTTAGAATGGGCGACGAGCAGTACTTC
CASSEGVRMGDEQYF
>NA|TRBJ1-2|TRBV14|NA
TGTGCCAGCAGCCTCCGAGGGTCCTATGGCTACACCTTC
CASSLRGSYGYTF
>NA|TRBJ2-3|TRBV9|NA
TGTGCCAGCAGCCTACTCGGACTGGCGAGCACAGATACGCAGTATTTT
CASSLLGLASTDTQYF
>NA|TRBJ2-7|TRBV5-1|NA
TGCGCCAGCAGCCCGGGCACCTTGGAGACCTACGAGCAGTACTTC
CASSPGTLETYEQYF
>NA|TRBJ2-2|TRBV10-3|TRBD2
TGTGCCGTCCTTGAGGGCGGGGGGAACACCGGGGAGCTGTTTTTT
CAVLEGGGNTGELFF
>once|TRBJ1-6|TRBV18|NA
TGTGCCAGCTCACCAATGGGCCGGAGCTCCTATAATTCACCCCTCCACTTT
CASSPMGRSSYNSPLHF
>NA|TRBJ2-2|TRBV27|NA
TGTGCCAGCAGTTTATCGGGGACCGGGGAGCTGTTTTTT
CASSLSGTGELFF
>NA|TRBJ2-1|TRBV6-1|NA
TGTGCCAGCAGTGAAGGGACCTACAATGAGCAGTTCTTC
CASSEGTYNEQFF
>NA|TRBJ1-2|TRBV12-3/TRBV12-4|NA
TGTGCCAGCAGTTTGGGGGGAACGGGCGGCTACACCTTC
CASSLGGTGGYTF
>NA|TRBJ2-3|TRBV29-1|TRBD2
TGCAGCGTTGAGGGCGGTAGCGGGGGGGTGGTTACGCAGTATTTT
CSVEGGSGGVVTQYF
>NA|TRBJ1-2|TRBV6-2/TRBV6-3|NA
TGTGCCAGCAGTTACCTGGGTCCTCTCTATGGCTACACCTTC
CASSYLGPLYGYTF
>few|TRBJ2-7|TRBV19|NA
TGTGCCAGTAGCTCAGTATCCGGGTCCGAGCAGTACTTC
CASSSVSGSEQYF
>few|TRBJ1-1|TRBV30|NA
TGTGCCTGGAGTCACTCCGGCGGAGCTTTCTTT
CAWSHSGGAFF
>NA|TRBJ2-7|TRBV5-4|NA
TGTGCCAGCAGCGGCGGTGGGGACCTCAGAAACGAGCAGTACTTC
CASSGGGDLRNEQYF
>NA|TRBJ2-3|TRBV11-2|NA
TGTGCCAGCAGTTCCTGGGGGAGCACAGATACGCAGTATTTT
CASSSWGSTDTQYF
>NA|TRBJ1-1|TRBV7-9|NA
TGTGCCAGCAGCTTACTGGTCAGAAAGATGAACACTGAAGCTTTCTTT
CASSLLVRKMNTEAFF
>NA|TRBJ2-7|TRBV4-1|NA
TGCGCCAGCAGCCAATACCAGGGGACTTACTTCTCCTACGAGCAGTACTTC
CASSQYQGTYFSYEQYF
>NA|TRBJ2-1|TRBV18|TRBD1
TGTGCCAGCTCAGTGGGGACAGGCCCACACAATGAGCAGTTCTTC
CASSVGTGPHNEQFF
>NA|TRBJ2-2|TRBV10-3|NA
TGTGCCATCAGTGAGTCTTCCGGGGAGCTGTTTTTT
CAISESSGELFF
>NA|TRBJ2-1|TRBV10-3|TRBD2
TGTGCCATCAGTCCGACTAGCGGGGACAATGAGCAGTTCTTC
CAISPTSGDNEQFF
>NA|TRBJ2-5|TRBV30|NA
TGTGCCTGGAGTATAGGGGGGGGGAAGACCCAGTACTTC
CAWSIGGGKTQYF
>NA|TRBJ1-1|TRBV5-6|NA
TGTGCCAGCAGCTTGCGGGGGACTGAAGCTTTCTTT
CASSLRGTEAFF
>NA|TRBJ1-3|TRBV9|NA
TGTGCCAGCAGTCACGACGACAAACTCTCTGGAAACACCATATATTTT
CASSHDDKLSGNTIYF
>NA|TRBJ2-7|TRBV5-1|NA
TGCGCCAGCAGCTTCCTCGGTGGATCCTACGAGCAGTACTTC
CASSFLGGSYEQYF
>NA|TRBJ1-4|TRBV14|NA
TGTGCCAGCAGCCCACGAAGCTTTGCAACTAATGAAAAACTGTTTTTT
CASSPRSFATNEKLFF
>NA|TRBJ2-1|TRBV25-1|NA
TGTGCCAGCAGTGTTCAGGGGTTTGGGGAAAGTGAGCAGTTCTTC
CASSVQGFGESEQFF
>NA|TRBJ1-5|TRBV19|NA
TGTGCCACCGGGCCGGGCTACAATCAGCCCCAGCATTTT
CATGPGYNQPQHF
>NA|TRBJ2-7|TRBV7-2|NA
TGTGCCAGCAGCTTAGGGGGTCTTAGGGAGCAGTACTTC
CASSLGGLREQYF
>NA|TRBJ2-7|TRBV7-3|NA
TGTGCCAGCAGCTTAGGCCTCTCCTACGAGCAGTACTTC
CASSLGLSYEQYF
>NA|TRBJ2-2|TRBV7-9|TRBD1
TGTGCCAGCAGCCCACGACAGGGGTCTCATATCGGGGAGCTGTTTTTT
CASSPRQGSHIGELFF
>NA|TRBJ1-2|TRBV6-5|NA
TGTGCCAGCAAGTGGGCGGGTAACACGCGCGGCTACACCTTC
CASKWAGNTRGYTF
>NA|TRBJ2-2|TRBV5-1|TRBD1
TGCGCCAGCAGCTTGTTACCTTCCGGGACAGACTACACCGGGGAGCTGTTTTTT
CASSLLPSGTDYTGELFF
>NA|TRBJ1-2|TRBV20-1|NA
TGCAGTGCTAGTACGGGTCGAGAACGTGGTGGCTACACCTTC
CSASTGRERGGYTF
>NA|TRBJ1-2|TRBV27|NA
TGTGCCAGCGGCGCTGTTGGGGGTTTTAATGGCTACACCTTC
CASGAVGGFNGYTF
>NA|TRBJ2-3|TRBV3-1/TRBV3-2|TRBD2
TGTGCCAGCGGGACTAGCGGTGGGTGGGATACGCAGTATTTT
CASGTSGGWDTQYF